This T cell receptor beta chain was obtained from a study of CD8+ T cells in alopecia areata. cDNA serving as the sequencing template came from extracted, reverse transcribed RNA. Profiling relied on immunoSEQ multiplex PCR, and the TCRdb table lists in-frame clones only, not all of them. The sample includes roughly 220,000 clones, roughly two fifths of them seen just once. This CDR3 has 12 residues. The V and J ends lost 4 bases and 5 bases respectively, with 12 bases between them. CDR1 and CDR2 (germline): SQVTM, ANQGSEA. Documented treatment: oral pan-JAK inhibitor, 5-10 mg twice daily. This clone has a count of ten or more.

The TCR comes from a human donor with alopecia areata. Sequencing was performed on CD4+ T cells sorted from blood, taken around week 31, from a patient treated with tofacitinib. The genes are TRBV29-1 and TRBJ2-7; D possibly corresponds to TRBD2 (5 bases). CDR3 sequence (DNA): TGCAGCGTTGGTCGGGGAGTACACGAGCAGTACTTC. Amino acid sequence: CSVGRGVHEQYF.